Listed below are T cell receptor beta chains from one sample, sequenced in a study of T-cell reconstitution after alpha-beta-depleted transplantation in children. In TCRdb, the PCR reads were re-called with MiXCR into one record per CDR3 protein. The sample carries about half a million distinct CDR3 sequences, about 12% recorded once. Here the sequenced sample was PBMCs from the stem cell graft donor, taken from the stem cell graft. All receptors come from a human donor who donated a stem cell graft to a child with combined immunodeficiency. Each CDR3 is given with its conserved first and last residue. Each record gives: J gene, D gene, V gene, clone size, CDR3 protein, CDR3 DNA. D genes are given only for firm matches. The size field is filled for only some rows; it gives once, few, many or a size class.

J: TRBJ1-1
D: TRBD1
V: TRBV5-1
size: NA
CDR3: CASSLETGTTEAFF
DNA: TGCGCCAGCAGCTTGGAGACAGGGACCACTGAAGCTTTCTTT

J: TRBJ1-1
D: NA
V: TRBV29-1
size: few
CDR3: CSVEDGEQPEAFF
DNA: TGCAGCGTTGAAGATGGGGAACAGCCTGAAGCTTTCTTT

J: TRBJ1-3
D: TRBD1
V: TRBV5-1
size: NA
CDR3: CASSRDRGAGNTIYF
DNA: TGCGCCAGCAGCCGGGACAGGGGTGCTGGAAACACCATATATTTT

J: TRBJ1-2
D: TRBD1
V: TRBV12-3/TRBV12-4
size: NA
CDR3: CASSFLGTGVGYTF
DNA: TGTGCCAGCAGTTTTCTTGGGACAGGGGTAGGCTACACCTTC

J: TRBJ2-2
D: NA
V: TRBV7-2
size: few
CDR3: CASSSSSGRANTGELFF
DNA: TGTGCCAGCAGCTCCTCCTCGGGACGGGCAAACACCGGGGAGCTGTTTTTT

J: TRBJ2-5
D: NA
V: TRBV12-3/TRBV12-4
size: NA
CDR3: CASREEGLETQYF
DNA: TGTGCCAGCAGAGAAGAGGGGTTGGAGACCCAGTACTTC

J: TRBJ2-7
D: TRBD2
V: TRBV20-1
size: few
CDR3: CSAERKTSGNYEQYF
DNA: TGCAGTGCAGAACGCAAGACTAGCGGGAACTACGAGCAGTACTTC

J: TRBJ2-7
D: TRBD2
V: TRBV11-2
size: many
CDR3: CASSSHGLAGGSSYEQYF
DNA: TGTGCCAGCAGCTCCCACGGACTAGCGGGGGGGAGCTCCTACGAGCAGTACTTC

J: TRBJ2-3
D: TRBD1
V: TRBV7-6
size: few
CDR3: CASSRLGGTGRTDTQYF
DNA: TGTGCCAGCAGCCGTCTAGGGGGGACAGGGAGGACAGATACGCAGTATTTT

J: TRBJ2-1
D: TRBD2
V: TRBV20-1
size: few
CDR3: CSARDRLAGDVSRASNEQFF
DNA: TGCAGTGCTAGAGACAGACTAGCGGGAGACGTCAGCAGGGCCTCGAATGAGCAGTTCTTC

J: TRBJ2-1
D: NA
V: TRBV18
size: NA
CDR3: CASSPDWSSYNEQFF
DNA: TGTGCCAGCTCACCGGATTGGAGCTCCTACAATGAGCAGTTCTTC

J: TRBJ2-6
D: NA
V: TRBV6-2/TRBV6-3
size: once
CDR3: CASGEPRGTSGANVLTF
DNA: TGTGCCAGCGGGGAACCACGGGGGACCTCTGGGGCCAACGTCCTGACTTTC

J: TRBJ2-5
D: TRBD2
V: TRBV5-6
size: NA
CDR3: CASSLALLLAGETQYF
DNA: TGTGCCAGCAGCTTGGCCTTGTTGTTAGCGGGAGAGACCCAGTACTTC